This T cell receptor beta chain was identified during a study of control samples from healthy donors and cancer patients. This table comes from immunoSEQ multiplex PCR, and its TCRdb copy is limited to in-frame clones, with some not included. The repertoire consists of 70,000 to 80,000 clones, with approximately 84% occurring once and the leading ten covering more than 13%. With 0 bases removed from V and 5 bases from J, the gap between germline ends came to 10 bases. From germline, CDR1 is GTSNPN and CDR2 SVGIG (reference sequence). CDR3 length: 13 amino acids. The receptor was isolated from a man between 50 and 59 years old in good health. The sequenced material came from blood. The chain recombines TRBV30 with TRBJ1-1, with D perhaps matching TRBD1 (6 bases). The CDR3, as DNA: TGTGCCTGGAGTGTAACAGGGTGGACTGAAGCTTTCTTT. This sequence encodes CAWSVTGWTEAFF.